The 31 T cell receptor beta chains presented below share a single source sample, sequenced in a study of T cells in Graves' hyperthyroidism and ophthalmopathy. It was RNA transcripts that yielded the amplified TCR beta CDR3 regions. Carried out on the TCR CDR3, a first-round RT-PCR used the HTBI primer set. TCRdb processed the multiplex PCR reads anew with MiXCR; each CDR3 protein has one entry. The data show about 420,000 distinct CDR3 sequences, approximately 15% seen once. Sequencing input: blood. The receptor source for this set is a woman aged 18-30 years with Graves' hyperthyroidism.

This clonotype came up many times. The rearrangement joins TRBV10-1 to TRBJ2-7; the match to TRBD2 covers 8 bases. Germline V gene lookup returns CDR1 WNHNN and CDR2 SYGVQD (reference sequence). The J segment lost 5 bases and the V segment lost 5 bases, leaving 5 bases of the junction unmatched. CDR3 size: 13 residues. The CDR3: CASSSGSRNEQYF. CDR3 coding DNA: TGCGCCAGCAGTAGCGGGAGTCGGAACGAGCAGTACTTC.

This rearrangement joins TRBV5-1 to TRBJ2-7; 11 nucleotides agree with TRBD2. CDR1 is SGHRS and CDR2 is YFSETQ in the germline V gene. Germline trimming cut 2 bases from V and 4 bases from J; bases unmatched to any gene: 5. The CDR3 runs 15 residues. This CDR3 reads CASSLMASGRYEQYF. CDR3 bases: TGCGCCAGCAGCTTAATGGCTAGCGGGAGGTACGAGCAGTACTTC.

This clonotype has ten or more counts. The genes are TRBV30 and TRBJ1-1, with no clear D. The CDR3 runs 11 residues. The germline CDR1 and CDR2 sequences are GTSNPN and SVGIG (reference sequence). Deletions cut 5 bases from V and 1 base from J, with 5 bases between. CDR3 amino acids: CAWCGNTEAFF. CDR3 nucleotides: TGTGCCTGGTGCGGGAACACTGAAGCTTTCTTT. The variable domain in full, with the rest retrieved from reference TRBV30 and TRBJ1-1, is SQTIHQWPATLVQPVGSPLSLECTVEGTSNPNLYWYRQAAGRGLQLLFYSVGIGQISSEVPQNLSASRPQDRQFILSSKKLLLSDSGFYLCAWCGNTEAFFGQGTRLTVV.

This clonotype showed up many times. This chain uses TRBV20-1 with TRBJ2-3; 7 bases line up with TRBD1. Germline trimming cut 0 bases from V and 2 bases from J; bases unmatched to any gene: 5. The CDR3 totals 15 residues. Per the germline V gene, CDR1 is DFQATT and CDR2 is SNEGSKA (reference sequence). The CDR3 reads CSAREGTVHTDTQYF. DNA for the CDR3: TGCAGTGCTAGAGAAGGGACAGTCCACACAGATACGCAGTATTTT.

This clonotype was recorded a few times. This chain connects TRBV19 to TRBJ1-5; possibly TRBD1 for D (6 bases). The CDR3 spans 17 residues. Germline V gene lookup returns CDR1 LNHDA and CDR2 SQIVND (reference sequence). V lost 1 base and J 0 bases, leaving 13 bases between the germline ends. CDR3 region: CASSIGYRANSNQPQHF. In nucleotides, the CDR3 is TGTGCCAGTAGTATAGGGTACAGGGCAAATAGCAATCAGCCCCAGCATTTT.

In this sample, this clonotype turned up many times. The chain has TRBV7-9 and TRBJ2-1, with D possibly matching TRBD1 (5 bases). The CDR3 contains 12 residues. V lost 3 bases, J lost 7 bases, and 7 bases lay in between. Germline V gives CDR1 SEHNR, CDR2 FQNEAQ (reference sequence). The CDR3 sequence: CASSFRVNEQFF. The CDR3 DNA follows: TGTGCCAGCAGCTTCAGGGTTAATGAGCAGTTCTTC.

This clonotype was observed at least ten times. The chain recombines TRBV28 with TRBJ1-1; TRBD1 is a possible D gene (6 bases). V dropped 3 bases and J dropped 6 bases, with 11 bases sitting between them. Germline loops: CDR1 MDHEN, CDR2 SYDVKM. The CDR3 has 13 amino acids. The CDR3 protein is CASSFRRTAEAFF. The CDR3 DNA sequence: TGTGCCAGCAGTTTTCGCCGGACAGCTGAAGCTTTCTTT.

This clonotype has ten or more counts. The V and J genes are TRBV7-2 and TRBJ1-6; D not resolved. Between the trimmed V and J ends, which lost 5 bases and 11 bases, there was a span of 22 bases. The germline V gene encodes CDR1 SGHTA and CDR2 FQGNSA. CDR3 length: 16 amino acids. CDR3 sequence: CASSLPGGVSVTPLHF. DNA of the CDR3: TGTGCCAGCAGCCTTCCAGGAGGCGTTTCTGTGACACCCCTCCACTTT.

This clonotype was counted ten times or more. This chain uses TRBV10-3 with TRBJ1-2, with D perhaps TRBD1 (5 bases). The CDR3 consists of 16 residues. The V end was cut by 3 bases, the J end by 1 base, with 15 bases between. Per germline, CDR1 ENHRY and CDR2 SYGVKD. The chain's CDR3 is CAISDPARDLNYGYTF. Written as DNA, the CDR3 is TGTGCCATCAGTGACCCCGCCAGGGACCTTAACTATGGCTACACCTTC.

This clonotype has at least ten counts. The chain couples TRBV28 to TRBJ2-7; TRBD1 matches 9 bases. V shed 5 bases and J 3 bases; nucleotides not matched to a gene: 8. This CDR3 spans 15 amino acids. Germline-derived CDR1 and CDR2 are MDHEN and SYDVKM. The CDR3 region has the DNA TGTGCCAGCAGTCCCCCCCCGACAGGGGGCTACGAGCAGTACTTC. This encodes CASSPPPTGGYEQYF.

This clonotype has just a few counts. The V call is TRBV5-5, the J call TRBJ2-3; 9 bases are shared with TRBD2. J was trimmed by 6 bases and V by 5 bases; bases with no gene match: 7. This CDR3 region has 14 residues. The germline V gene has CDR1 SGHKS and CDR2 YYEKEE (reference sequence). CDR3 sequence reads: CASSVAGAADTQYF. DNA for the CDR3: TGTGCCAGCAGTGTAGCGGGGGCCGCGGATACGCAGTATTTT.

This clonotype showed up many times. This chain links TRBV20-1 with TRBJ2-7, with D perhaps TRBD1 or TRBD2 (5 bases each). The germline gives CDR1 DFQATT, CDR2 SNEGSKA (reference sequence). V lost 6 bases and J 3 bases, leaving 18 bases between the germline ends. The CDR3 has 14 amino acids. The CDR3 region is CSARGTHTDYEQYF. The CDR3 nucleotides read TGCAGTGCCCGAGGGACCCATACAGACTACGAGCAGTACTTC.

Here the CDR3 DNA reads TGTGCCAGCAGTGAAGTGGACAGGGATGATGAAAAACTGTTTTTT. Translated, it gives CASSEVDRDDEKLFF. The chain carries TRBV6-1 and TRBJ1-4; 8 bases are shared with TRBD1. Per germline, CDR1 MNHNS and CDR2 SASEGT. This CDR3 contains 15 residues. V trimming: 1 base; J trimming: 6 bases; junction bases outside the gene matches: 4.

This clonotype was seen repeatedly, ten times or more. V gene TRBV6-1 combines with J gene TRBJ1-4, with D possibly being TRBD1 (5 bases). CDR3 length: 17 residues. Trimming shortened V by 1 base and J by 3 bases, and 15 bases separated the two germline ends. The germline gives CDR1 MNHNS, CDR2 SASEGT. CDR3 region: CASSEGAGGGPNEKLFF. The CDR3, as DNA: TGTGCCAGCAGTGAAGGGGCCGGTGGGGGTCCTAATGAAAAACTGTTTTTT.

In its sample, this clonotype was seen many times. The CDR3 protein is CSAAGTPHYEQYF. CDR3 DNA: TGCAGTGCGGCCGGGACACCACACTACGAGCAGTACTTC. The chain recombines TRBV20-1 with TRBJ2-7; weak D call: TRBD1 (6 bases). Per the germline V gene, CDR1 is DFQATT and CDR2 is SNEGSKA (reference sequence). The length of the CDR3 is 13 residues. V lost 6 bases, J lost 3 bases, and 15 bases lay in between.

Ten or more counts support this clonotype. V is TRBV5-1 and J is TRBJ2-7; D is undetermined. V gave up 4 bases and J gave up 3 bases, with 11 bases separating them. Germline V gene lookup returns CDR1 SGHRS and CDR2 YFSETQ. This CDR3 contains 13 residues. The DNA of the CDR3 is TGCGCCAGCAGCCTCGCGGTTTTCTACGAGCAGTACTTC. This codes for CASSLAVFYEQYF.

This clonotype was seen ten or more times. The V call is TRBV4-2, the J call TRBJ1-1; no clear D. Trimming shortened V by 4 bases and J by 5 bases, and 14 bases separated the two germline ends. The CDR3 has 14 amino acids. Germline V gene sequence: CDR1 LGHNA, CDR2 YNFKEQ. The CDR3, as DNA: TGTGCCAGCAGCCCATTAGGCGGCGGTACTGAAGCTTTCTTT. Amino acid sequence: CASSPLGGGTEAFF.

This clonotype has ten or more counts. This chain links TRBV3-1 with TRBJ1-3, with D uncertain. Germline assignment: CDR1 LGHDT and CDR2 YNNKEL (reference sequence). V was shortened by 1 base and J by 3 bases, with 4 bases between the two germline ends. The CDR3 runs to 13 residues. The CDR3 is CASSQVLGNTIYF. The CDR3, as DNA: TGTGCCAGCAGCCAAGTTCTTGGAAACACCATATATTTT.

This chain connects TRBV7-9 to TRBJ2-3, with no clear D. V lost 1 base and J 0 bases, leaving 8 bases between the germline ends. The germline gives CDR1 SEHNR, CDR2 FQNEAQ (reference sequence). The CDR3 length is 15 residues. The CDR3 DNA follows: TGTGCCAGCAGCTTAGAAGGGTTCAGCACAGATACGCAGTATTTT. Its translation: CASSLEGFSTDTQYF.

In its sample, this clonotype was seen a few times. This chain links TRBV4-1 with TRBJ2-1; D gene uncertain. CDR1 and CDR2 from the germline V gene are MGHRA and YSYEKL. The V gene lost 3 bases and the J gene lost 0 bases, with 12 bases spanning the gap. The CDR3 totals 16 residues. This CDR3 is CASSQATFSSYNEQFF. The CDR3 DNA reads TGCGCCAGCAGCCAGGCGACATTTTCCTCCTACAATGAGCAGTTCTTC.

This clonotype came up a few times. This chain joins TRBV29-1 and TRBJ2-1; D unresolved. This CDR3 is 12 amino acids long. From germline, CDR1 is SQVTM and CDR2 ANQGSEA. V dropped 5 bases and J dropped 6 bases, with 11 bases sitting between them. CDR3 nucleotides: TGCAGCGTTAAGGGCGTGGTCAATGAGCAGTTCTTC. The encoded protein is CSVKGVVNEQFF.

This clonotype has ten or more counts. This chain joins TRBV20-1 and TRBJ2-7; 8 nucleotides agree with TRBD2. The CDR3 loop spans 14 amino acids. With V trimmed by 6 bases and J by 4 bases, 11 bases remained unmatched. The V gene's germline CDR1 is DFQATT and CDR2 SNEGSKA (reference sequence). This CDR3 is CSASIGTRGYEQYF. The CDR3 bases are TGCAGTGCCTCGATCGGGACTAGAGGGTACGAGCAGTACTTC.

There are a few counts of this clonotype. The chain uses TRBV6-1 and TRBJ1-1; D is unresolved. The CDR3 contains 12 residues. Germline CDR1 is MNHNS and CDR2 is SASEGT. Trimming took 7 bases from V and 0 from J, leaving 6 bases between them. CDR3 sequence reads: CASIDMNTEAFF. In nucleotides, the CDR3 is TGTGCCAGCATAGACATGAACACTGAAGCTTTCTTT.

This clonotype was picked up one time. The germline gene is not matched at one end of the junction; a read error may be the cause. The chain carries TRBV5-6 and TRBJ1-3; tentatively, D is TRBD1 (5 bases). Looked up from germline, CDR1 is SGHDT and CDR2 is YYEEEE. This CDR3 contains 16 residues. CDR3 residues: CVSSLTGTRSGNTIYF. The CDR3 DNA follows: TGTGTCAGCAGCTTGACCGGGACCCGCTCTGGAAACACCATATATTTT.

This clonotype was counted at least ten times. The chain employs TRBV28 and TRBJ2-7, with D maybe TRBD1 (5 bases). The V end was cut by 5 bases, the J end by 6 bases, with 14 bases between. Per germline, CDR1 MDHEN and CDR2 SYDVKM. CDR3 length equals 13 residues. The CDR3 region has the DNA TGTGCCAGCAGTCGGACATACCTGCGCGAGCAGTACTTC. Translated, it gives CASSRTYLREQYF. Full variable domain (outside the CDR3, taken from reference TRBV28 and TRBJ2-7): DVKVTQSSRYLVKRTGEKVFLECVQDMDHENMFWYRQDPGLGLRLIYFSYDVKMKEKGDIPEGYSVSREKKERFSLILESASTNQTSMYLCASSRTYLREQYFGPGTRLTVT.

This clonotype was seen many times. The chain recombines TRBV7-9 with TRBJ2-1; the D is unclear. This CDR3 has 14 residues. V was trimmed by 1 base and J by 6 bases, leaving 10 bases between them. Looked up from germline, CDR1 is SEHNR and CDR2 is FQNEAQ (reference sequence). This chain's CDR3 is CASSLGERVNEQFF. CDR3 coding DNA: TGTGCCAGCAGCTTAGGGGAAAGGGTCAATGAGCAGTTCTTC.

The chain recombines TRBV2 with TRBJ1-3; unclear D gene. CDR1 and CDR2 from the germline V gene are SNHLY and FYNNEI. Trimming pared 6 bases from V and 9 bases from J, leaving 6 bases between. The CDR3 is 10 residues long. The CDR3 reads CASSPGTIYF. The CDR3 DNA is TGTGCCAGCAGCCCCGGCACCATATATTTT.

This chain connects TRBV12-5 to TRBJ2-1; no clear D gene. Trimming removed 4 bases at V and 9 bases at J, with 10 bases between. Germline V CDR1 and CDR2: LGHNT, FRNRAP. The CDR3 is made up of 12 amino acids. The CDR3 sequence: CASGSPRGEQFF. The DNA for the CDR3 is TGTGCTAGTGGTTCCCCCCGAGGTGAGCAGTTCTTC.

The chain's CDR3 is CASSLTPGHQSPEAFF. The CDR3 DNA follows: TGTGCCAGCAGTTTAACGCCGGGACACCAGAGCCCTGAAGCTTTCTTT. The chain uses TRBV27 and TRBJ1-1, with D possibly being TRBD1 (6 bases). V lost 2 bases and J lost 6, with 19 bases in between. CDR1 and CDR2 from the germline V gene are MNHEY and SMNVEV (reference sequence). The CDR3 is 16 residues long.

There are a few counts of this clonotype. The rearrangement links TRBV12-5 to TRBJ1-2, with unresolved D. The V end lost 5 bases, the J end lost 11 bases, and 21 bases lay between the germline ends. The germline V gene has CDR1 LGHNT and CDR2 FRNRAP. The CDR3 is 14 residues long. The CDR3 bases are TGTGCTAGTGGTCAACCCTGGACGGGTCGGGTGTACACCTTC. This codes for CASGQPWTGRVYTF.

This clonotype was observed at least ten times. The chain recombines TRBV28 with TRBJ2-6; maybe TRBD1 (6 bases). Per germline, CDR1 MDHEN and CDR2 SYDVKM. V lost 3 bases and J 2 bases, leaving 8 bases between the germline ends. This CDR3 spans 15 amino acids. Here the CDR3 DNA reads TGTGCCAGCAGTTTCAGGGGAACTGGGGCCAACGTCCTGACTTTC. Its protein product is CASSFRGTGANVLTF.